Below, 10 T cell receptor beta chains from the same sample are listed, as sequenced in a study of blood T cell repertoires in COVID-19. The data were produced by immunoSEQ multiplex PCR, yet TCRdb's version contains in-frame clones alone and is incomplete. The sample comprises 100,000 to 120,000 clones, approximately 81% of which are singletons, and 3.4% rests with the top ten. Material: peripheral blood. The receptor set was obtained from a man between 40 and 49 years old with acute or convalescent COVID-19.

The chain joins TRBV11-2 to TRBJ2-6; 8 bases are shared with TRBD2. V was pared by 4 bases and J by 4 bases, with 12 bases of the junction left unmatched. Germline loops: CDR1 SGHAT, CDR2 FQNNGV. The CDR3 runs to 18 residues. CDR3 nucleotide sequence: TGTGCCAGCAGCTGGGTAGAGCGGGGGATCCAAGGGGCCAACGTCCTGACTTTC. This sequence encodes CASSWVERGIQGANVLTF.

The chain is built from TRBV7-2 and TRBJ2-2; 10 nucleotides match TRBD2. Unmatched junction bases numbered 12, after V lost 5 bases and J lost 0 bases. The length of the CDR3 is 19 residues. The germline V gene has CDR1 SGHTA and CDR2 FQGNSA. The CDR3 DNA sequence: TGTGCCAGCAGCCGCCCTAGCGGGGGACCGTTCGCGAACACCGGGGAGCTGTTTTTT. Protein sequence: CASSRPSGGPFANTGELFF.

The V call is TRBV11-2, the J call TRBJ2-1; the match to TRBD1 covers 8 bases. The CDR3 length is 17 residues. CDR1 SGHAT and CDR2 FQNNGV come from the germline V gene. The junction had 11 bases not matched to a gene; V was cut back by 1 base and J by 6 bases. The CDR3 DNA follows: TGTGCCAGCAGCTTAGTGACAGGGGAAGGGGCACCCAATGAGCAGTTCTTC. This encodes CASSLVTGEGAPNEQFF.

The V call is TRBV5-1, the J call TRBJ1-5; TRBD1 matches at 10 bases. Trimming took 0 bases from V and 7 from J; bases not matched to a gene: 4. This CDR3 has 15 residues. CDR1 SGHRS and CDR2 YFSETQ come from the germline V gene. The CDR3 DNA reads TGCGCCAGCAGCTTGGGGACAGGGGGGAGGCAGCCCCAGCATTTT. Encoded protein: CASSLGTGGRQPQHF.

The rearrangement links TRBV9 to TRBJ2-7; 7 nucleotides align to TRBD2. Looked up from germline, CDR1 is SGDLS and CDR2 is YYNGEE. V gave up 4 bases and J gave up 2 bases; unmatched junction bases: 3. This CDR3 is built from 13 residues. In DNA, the CDR3 is TGTGCCAGCAGCATTGGACTAGCCTACGAGCAGTACTTC. Translation: CASSIGLAYEQYF.

The chain recombines TRBV19 with TRBJ1-4; tentatively, D is TRBD1 (5 bases). V shed 4 bases and J shed 6 bases, with 18 bases lying between them. This CDR3 region has 16 residues. Per the germline V gene, CDR1 is LNHDA and CDR2 is SQIVND (reference sequence). The CDR3 DNA follows: TGTGCCAGTAGTAAAGCCCCAGGGCGGACCTATGAAAAACTGTTTTTT. Its translation: CASSKAPGRTYEKLFF.

J is TRBJ2-3 and V is TRBV7-3; D not certain. Per the germline V gene, CDR1 is SGHTA and CDR2 is FQGTGA. Trimming removed 4 bases from V and 5 bases from J, with 13 bases in between. The CDR3 is made up of 14 amino acids. The CDR3: CASSSVAGQDTQYF. CDR3 DNA sequence: TGTGCCAGCAGCTCCGTGGCAGGCCAAGATACGCAGTATTTT.

In this sample, this clone turned up a few times. V is TRBV12-5 and J is TRBJ2-2, with D tentatively TRBD2 (5 bases). This CDR3 comprises 14 residues. V dropped 2 bases and J dropped 14 bases, with 18 bases sitting between them. The germline CDR1 and CDR2 sequences are LGHNT and FRNRAP. CDR3 sequence (DNA): TGTGCTAGTGGTTTGCCCATACGACAAGGAGGCCTGTTTTTT. Amino acid sequence: CASGLPIRQGGLFF.

The chain joins TRBV5-1 to TRBJ1-2; the match to TRBD1 covers 8 bases. Per germline, CDR1 SGHRS and CDR2 YFSETQ. With 2 bases clipped from V and 0 bases from J, the junction kept 12 bases outside the gene matches. The CDR3 has 18 residues. DNA for the CDR3: TGCGCCAGCAGCTTATCCCCGACAGGGGATTTGGCTAACTATGGCTACACCTTC. It is translated as CASSLSPTGDLANYGYTF.

CDR3 loop: CASWGQGGTDTQYF. DNA of the CDR3: TGTGCCAGTTGGGGACAGGGCGGCACAGATACGCAGTATTTT. The chain couples TRBV11-2 to TRBJ2-3, with 9 bases lining up with TRBD1. CDR3 length equals 14 residues. The germline gives CDR1 SGHAT, CDR2 FQNNGV. The trim removed 9 bases at V and 1 base at J, leaving 5 bases unmatched.